This T cell receptor (beta chain) came from a study of T-cell memory formation after mild COVID-19. Study as a whole: The study found TCR clusters largely donor specific.

Broader study findings: Contracting clones, day 15 to 85, had balanced CD4/CD8, and later expanders favored CD4+. Pre-infection memory already had some responding clones, implying cross-reactive memory joined.

Points on this clonotype: Its cognate antigen is unknown.

cDNA libraries for TCR alpha and TCR beta, carrying sample barcodes and UMIs, came from 5'RACE with constant-segment primers. Using its own MiXCR run on the 5' RACE reads, TCRdb lists one record per CDR3 protein. Here the sample spans 250,000 or so distinct CDR3 sequences, more than 8% being singletons. The receptor's source is a man aged 18 to 35 who had mild COVID-19 (a few samples of this study predate the infection). Cell type and time point are not known. Material for sequencing was PBMCs or a T cell subset sorted from them (not recorded which).

The CDR3 spells CASRPGPIAKNIQYF. CDR3 sequence (DNA): TGTGCCAGCCGTCCTGGGCCCATAGCCAAAAACATTCAGTACTTC. The V gene is TRBV2, the J gene TRBJ2-4; D not resolved. Germline values: CDR1 SNHLY, CDR2 FYNNEI. CDR3 length equals 15 residues. The germline V and J ends were trimmed by 8 bases and 0 bases, with 14 bases remaining between them.